This T cell receptor (beta chain) was sequenced for a study of technical replicates of blood from several donors. The CDR3 contains 11 residues. Germline loops: CDR1 MNHEY, CDR2 SVGAGI. TCRdb's table, derived via immunoSEQ multiplex PCR, lists solely in-frame clones and lacks some. The data show about 58,000 clones, 91% seen once. On this clone itself: A read error may produce the germline difference seen at one junction end.

This sequence originates from a human donor in good health. Some clones in this sample may be carry-over from other donors' samples. The chain links TRBV6-5 to TRBJ1-2; unclear D gene. The sequencing sample was made of PBMCs. For the CDR3, the DNA is TGTGCCAGCAGTTCCCTATCCGGTTATGCCTTC. This codes for CASSSLSGYAF.